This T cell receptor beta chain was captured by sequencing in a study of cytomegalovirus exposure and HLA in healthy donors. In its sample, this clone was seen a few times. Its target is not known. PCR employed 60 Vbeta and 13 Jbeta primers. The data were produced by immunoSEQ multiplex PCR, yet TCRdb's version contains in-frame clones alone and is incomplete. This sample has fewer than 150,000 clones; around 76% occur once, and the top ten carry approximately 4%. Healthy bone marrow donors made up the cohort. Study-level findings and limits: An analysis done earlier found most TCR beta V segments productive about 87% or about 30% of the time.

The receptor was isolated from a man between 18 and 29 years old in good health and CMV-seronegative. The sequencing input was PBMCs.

The CDR3 coding sequence is TGTGCCAGCCAGGGACAGTCCTACGAGCAGTACTTC. Translating it yields CASQGQSYEQYF. The chain combines TRBV2 with TRBJ2-7, with 7 bases identical to TRBD1. Per the germline V gene, CDR1 is SNHLY and CDR2 is FYNNEI. The J segment lost 1 base and the V segment lost 8 bases, leaving 2 bases of the junction unmatched. The CDR3 contains 12 residues.